Here is one T cell receptor (beta chain) with its context. What it binds is unknown. Negatively enriched CD4+ T cells were divided by CD45RA into naive and memory. The data stem from a study of shared clonotypes between healthy human individuals. This table comes from immunoSEQ multiplex PCR, and its TCRdb copy is limited to in-frame clones, with some not included. The sample records about 1.5 million clones, nearly 99% being singletons. Trimming left V 5 bases short and J 2 bases short, with 19 bases between. CDR3 length equals 16 residues. The germline V gene has CDR1 SGHNT and CDR2 YYREEE (reference sequence). Study outcomes and limitations: For sorted subsets, rarefaction showed incomplete sequencing despite large depth. In general, naive subsets displayed greater estimated richness than memory subsets did.

This chain connects TRBV5-4 to TRBJ2-5, with D perhaps matching TRBD2 (7 bases). The receptor was derived from a young man in good health. Sequencing used naive CD4+ T cells sorted from blood. Subset specified: CD45RA+ positively selected. The CDR3 DNA sequence: TGTGCCAGCAGTCAGGGCGGCGGGGGCCTACAAGAGACCCAGTACTTC. Residues: CASSQGGGGLQETQYF.